The clone carrying this T cell receptor beta chain has more than one count but fewer than ten. Its antigen is unidentified. These data originate in a study of T-cell memory formation after mild COVID-19. About the research overall: TCR clusters were largely donor specific. Study conclusions and caveats: Later expanders leaned CD4+, whereas clones that contracted between day 15 and 85 were balanced CD4/CD8.

TCRdb re-analysed the 5' RACE reads in MiXCR, keeping a single row per CDR3 protein. The data hold around 80,000 distinct CDR3 sequences, with roughly 12% observed a single time. V gave up 5 bases and J gave up 2 bases, with 13 bases separating them. The CDR3 sequence is 15 residues long. Germline loops: CDR1 MNHEY, CDR2 SMNVEV (reference sequence). The sequence came from a man aged 18 to 29 who had mild COVID-19 (a few samples of this study predate the infection). Cell type and time point are not known. The specimen sequenced was PBMCs or a T cell subset sorted from them (not recorded which). V is TRBV27 and J is TRBJ2-4; D not resolved. The CDR3: CASSPLMGPKNIQYF. The CDR3 nucleotides are TGTGCCAGCAGTCCCCTAATGGGTCCCAAAAACATTCAGTACTTC.